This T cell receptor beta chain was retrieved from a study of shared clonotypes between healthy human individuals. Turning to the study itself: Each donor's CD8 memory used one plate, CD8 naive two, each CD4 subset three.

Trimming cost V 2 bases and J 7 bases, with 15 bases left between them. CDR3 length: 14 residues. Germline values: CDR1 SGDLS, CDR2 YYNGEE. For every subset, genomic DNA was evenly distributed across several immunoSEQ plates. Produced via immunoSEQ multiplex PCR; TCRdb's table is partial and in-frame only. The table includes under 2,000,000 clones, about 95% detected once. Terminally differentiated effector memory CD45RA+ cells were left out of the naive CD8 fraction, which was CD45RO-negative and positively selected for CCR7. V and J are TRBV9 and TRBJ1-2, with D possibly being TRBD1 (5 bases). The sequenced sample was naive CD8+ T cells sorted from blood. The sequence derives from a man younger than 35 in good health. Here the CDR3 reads CASSVATTGGGYTF. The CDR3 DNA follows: TGTGCCAGCAGCGTTGCCACCACCGGGGGTGGCTACACCTTC. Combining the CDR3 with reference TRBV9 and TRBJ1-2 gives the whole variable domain DSGVTQTPKHLITATGQRVTLRCSPRSGDLSVYWYQQSLDQGLQFLIQYYNGEERAKGNILERFSAQQFPDLHSELNLSSLELGDSALYFCASSVATTGGGYTFGSGTRLTVV.